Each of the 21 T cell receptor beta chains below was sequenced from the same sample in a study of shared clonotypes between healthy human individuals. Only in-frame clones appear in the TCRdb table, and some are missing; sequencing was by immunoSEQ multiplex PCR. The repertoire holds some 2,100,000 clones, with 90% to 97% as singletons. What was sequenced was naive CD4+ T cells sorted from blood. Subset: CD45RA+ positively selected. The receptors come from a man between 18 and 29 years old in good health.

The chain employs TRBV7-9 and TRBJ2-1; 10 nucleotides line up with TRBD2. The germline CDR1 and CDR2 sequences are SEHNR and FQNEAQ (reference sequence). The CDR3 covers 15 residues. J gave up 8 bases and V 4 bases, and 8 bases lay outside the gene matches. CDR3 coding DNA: TGTGCCAGCAGCTCAAGCGGGAGGGCCCCCTATGAGCAGTTCTTC. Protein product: CASSSSGRAPYEQFF.

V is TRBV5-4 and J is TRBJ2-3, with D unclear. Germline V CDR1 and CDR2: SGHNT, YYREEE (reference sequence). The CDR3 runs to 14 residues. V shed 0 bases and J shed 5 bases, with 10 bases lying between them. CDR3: CASSLGRTIDTQYF. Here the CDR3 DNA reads TGTGCCAGCAGCTTGGGACGCACCATAGATACGCAGTATTTT. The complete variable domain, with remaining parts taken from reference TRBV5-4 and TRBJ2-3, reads ETGVTQSPTHLIKTRGQQVTLRCSSQSGHNTVSWYQQALGQGPQFIFQYYREEENGRGNFPPRFSGLQFPNYSSELNVNALELDDSALYLCASSLGRTIDTQYFGPGTRLTVL.

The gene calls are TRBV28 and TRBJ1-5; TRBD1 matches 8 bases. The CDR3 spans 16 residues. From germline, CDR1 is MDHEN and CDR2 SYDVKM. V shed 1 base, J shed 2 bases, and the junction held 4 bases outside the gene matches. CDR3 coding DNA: TGTGCCAGCAGTTTATCCCCGGACAGGGGCAATCAGCCCCAGCATTTT. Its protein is CASSLSPDRGNQPQHF. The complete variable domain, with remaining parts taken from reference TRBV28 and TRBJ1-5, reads DVKVTQSSRYLVKRTGEKVFLECVQDMDHENMFWYRQDPGLGLRLIYFSYDVKMKEKGDIPEGYSVSREKKERFSLILESASTNQTSMYLCASSLSPDRGNQPQHFGDGTRLSIL.

The CDR3 loop is CASSSQGEDTEAFF. The CDR3, as DNA: TGTGCCAGCAGCTCGCAGGGGGAGGACACTGAAGCTTTCTTT. V usage is TRBV7-9 and J usage is TRBJ1-1, with TRBD1 matching 7 bases. The CDR3 runs 14 residues. CDR1 is SEHNR, CDR2 FQNEAQ, per germline (reference sequence). J gave up 3 bases and V 4 bases, and 5 bases lay outside the gene matches.

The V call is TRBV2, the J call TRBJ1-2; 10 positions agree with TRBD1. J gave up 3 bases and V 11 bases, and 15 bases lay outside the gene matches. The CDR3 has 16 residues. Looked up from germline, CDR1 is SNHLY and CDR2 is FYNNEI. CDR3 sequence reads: CAGGTGGTGAYYGYTF. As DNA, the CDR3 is TGTGCCGGAGGAACAGGGGGGACAGGGGCTTACTATGGCTACACCTTC.

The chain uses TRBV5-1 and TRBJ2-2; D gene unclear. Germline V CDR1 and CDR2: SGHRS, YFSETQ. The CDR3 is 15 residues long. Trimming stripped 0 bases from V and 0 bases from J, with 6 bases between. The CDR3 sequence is CASSLGLTNTGELFF. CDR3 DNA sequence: TGCGCCAGCAGCTTGGGGCTGACGAACACCGGGGAGCTGTTTTTT.

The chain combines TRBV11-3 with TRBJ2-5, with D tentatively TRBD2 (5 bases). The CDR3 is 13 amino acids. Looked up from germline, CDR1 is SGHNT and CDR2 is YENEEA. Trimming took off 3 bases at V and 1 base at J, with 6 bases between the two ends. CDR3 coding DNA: TGTGCCAGCAGCTTCGGGGTCCAAGAGACCCAGTACTTC. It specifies CASSFGVQETQYF.

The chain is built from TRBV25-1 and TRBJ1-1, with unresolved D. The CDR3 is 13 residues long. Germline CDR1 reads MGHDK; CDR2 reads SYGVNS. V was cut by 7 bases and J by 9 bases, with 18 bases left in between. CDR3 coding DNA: TGTGCCAGCAAGGGCGTAAAGGAGGCCAAAGCTTTCTTT. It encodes CASKGVKEAKAFF.

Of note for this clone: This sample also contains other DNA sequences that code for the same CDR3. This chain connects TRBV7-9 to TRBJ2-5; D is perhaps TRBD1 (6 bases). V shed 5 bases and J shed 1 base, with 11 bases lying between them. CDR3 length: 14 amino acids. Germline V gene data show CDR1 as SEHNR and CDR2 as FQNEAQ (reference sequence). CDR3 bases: TGTGCCAGCAGCCTAGGGGGTAGCCAAGAGACCCAGTACTTC. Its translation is CASSLGGSQETQYF. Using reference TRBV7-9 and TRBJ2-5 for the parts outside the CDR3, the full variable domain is DTGVSQNPRHKITKRGQNVTFRCDPISEHNRLYWYRQTLGQGPEFLTYFQNEAQLEKSRLLSDRFSAERPKGSFSTLEIQRTEQGDSAMYLCASSLGGSQETQYFGPGTRLLVL.

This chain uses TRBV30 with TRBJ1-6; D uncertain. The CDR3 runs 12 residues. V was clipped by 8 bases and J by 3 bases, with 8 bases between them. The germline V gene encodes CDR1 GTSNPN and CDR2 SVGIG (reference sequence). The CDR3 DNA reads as TGTGCCGGATTTAGCTATAATTCACCCCTCCACTTT. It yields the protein CAGFSYNSPLHF. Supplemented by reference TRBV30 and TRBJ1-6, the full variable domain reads SQTIHQWPATLVQPVGSPLSLECTVEGTSNPNLYWYRQAAGRGLQLLFYSVGIGQISSEVPQNLSASRPQDRQFILSSKKLLLSDSGFYLCAGFSYNSPLHFGNGTRLTVT.

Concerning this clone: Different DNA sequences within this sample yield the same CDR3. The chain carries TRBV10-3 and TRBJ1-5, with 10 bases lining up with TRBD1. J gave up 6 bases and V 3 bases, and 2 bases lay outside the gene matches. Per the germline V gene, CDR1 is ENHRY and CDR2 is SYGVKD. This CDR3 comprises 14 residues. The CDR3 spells CAISEGQGGQPQHF. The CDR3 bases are TGTGCCATCAGTGAAGGACAGGGGGGTCAGCCCCAGCATTTT.

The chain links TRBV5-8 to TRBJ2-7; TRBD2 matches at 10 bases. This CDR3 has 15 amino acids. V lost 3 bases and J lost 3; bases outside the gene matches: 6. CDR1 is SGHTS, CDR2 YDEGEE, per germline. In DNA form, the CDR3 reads TGTGCCAGCAGCTCGATTAGCGGGGGGAACTACGAGCAGTACTTC. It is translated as CASSSISGGNYEQYF.

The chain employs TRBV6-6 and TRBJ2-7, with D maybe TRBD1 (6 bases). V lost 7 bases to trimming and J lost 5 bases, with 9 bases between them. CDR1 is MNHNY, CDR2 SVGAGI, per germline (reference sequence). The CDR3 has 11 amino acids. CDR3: CASTGQNEQYF. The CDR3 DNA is TGTGCCAGCACCGGACAGAACGAGCAGTACTTC.

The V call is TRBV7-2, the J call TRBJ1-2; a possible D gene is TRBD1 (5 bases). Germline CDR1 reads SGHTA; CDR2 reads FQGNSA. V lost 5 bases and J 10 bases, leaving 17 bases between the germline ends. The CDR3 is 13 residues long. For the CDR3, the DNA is TGTGCCAGCAGCCCGGGGGGGATGAGAAACTACACCTTC. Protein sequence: CASSPGGMRNYTF.

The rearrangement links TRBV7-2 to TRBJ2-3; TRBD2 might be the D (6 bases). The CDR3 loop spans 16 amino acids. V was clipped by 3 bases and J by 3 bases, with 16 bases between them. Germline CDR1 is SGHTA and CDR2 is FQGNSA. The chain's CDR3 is CASSLLTGVGTDTQYF. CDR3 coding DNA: TGTGCCAGCAGCTTGCTTACGGGAGTGGGGACAGATACGCAGTATTTT.

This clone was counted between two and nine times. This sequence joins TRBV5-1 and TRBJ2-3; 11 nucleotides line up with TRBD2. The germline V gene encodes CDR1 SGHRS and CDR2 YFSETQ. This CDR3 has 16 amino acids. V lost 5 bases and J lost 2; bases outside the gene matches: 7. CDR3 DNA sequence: TGCGCCAGCAGGGAAGGGACTAGCGGAGTCACAGATACGCAGTATTTT. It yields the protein CASREGTSGVTDTQYF. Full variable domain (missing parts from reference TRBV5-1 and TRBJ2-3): KAGVTQTPRYLIKTRGQQVTLSCSPISGHRSVSWYQQTPGQGLQFLFEYFSETQRNKGNFPGRFSGRQFSNSRSEMNVSTLELGDSALYLCASREGTSGVTDTQYFGPGTRLTVL.

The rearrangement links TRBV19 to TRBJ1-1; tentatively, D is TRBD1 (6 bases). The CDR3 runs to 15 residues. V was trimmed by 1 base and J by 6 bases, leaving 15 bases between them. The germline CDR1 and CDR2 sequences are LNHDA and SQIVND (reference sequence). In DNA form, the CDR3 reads TGTGCCAGTAGTATAGCCGGCAGGGGAAAGGCTGAAGCTTTCTTT. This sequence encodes CASSIAGRGKAEAFF.

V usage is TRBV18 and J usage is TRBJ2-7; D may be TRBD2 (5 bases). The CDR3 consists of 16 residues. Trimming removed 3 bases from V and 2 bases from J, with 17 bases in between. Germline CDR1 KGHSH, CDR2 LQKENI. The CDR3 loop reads CASSPGYAGETYEQYF. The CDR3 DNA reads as TGTGCCAGCTCACCGGGGTATGCCGGGGAGACCTACGAGCAGTACTTC.

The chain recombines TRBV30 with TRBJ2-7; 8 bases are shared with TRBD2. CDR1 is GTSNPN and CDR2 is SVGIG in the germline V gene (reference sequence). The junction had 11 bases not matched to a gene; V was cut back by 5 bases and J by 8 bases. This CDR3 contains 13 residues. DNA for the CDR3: TGTGCCTGGTCCCCCGGGACTAGTGGTAAGCAGTACTTC. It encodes CAWSPGTSGKQYF.

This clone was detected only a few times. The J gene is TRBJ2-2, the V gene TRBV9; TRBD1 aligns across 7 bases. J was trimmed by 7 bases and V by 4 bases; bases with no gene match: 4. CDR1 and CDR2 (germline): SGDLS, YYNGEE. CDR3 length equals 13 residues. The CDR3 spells CASSRGGFGELFF. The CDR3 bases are TGTGCCAGCAGCCGAGGGGGCTTCGGGGAGCTGTTTTTT.

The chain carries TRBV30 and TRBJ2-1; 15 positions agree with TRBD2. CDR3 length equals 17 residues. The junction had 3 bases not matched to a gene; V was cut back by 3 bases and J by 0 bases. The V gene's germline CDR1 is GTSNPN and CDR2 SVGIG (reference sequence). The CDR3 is CAWRGLAGGSSYNEQFF. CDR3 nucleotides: TGTGCCTGGAGGGGACTAGCGGGAGGAAGCTCCTACAATGAGCAGTTCTTC. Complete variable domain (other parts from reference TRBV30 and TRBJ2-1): SQTIHQWPATLVQPVGSPLSLECTVEGTSNPNLYWYRQAAGRGLQLLFYSVGIGQISSEVPQNLSASRPQDRQFILSSKKLLLSDSGFYLCAWRGLAGGSSYNEQFFGPGTRLTVL.